This record concerns one TCR beta chain sequence. Its antigen is undetermined. TCRdb's table, derived via immunoSEQ multiplex PCR, lists solely in-frame clones and lacks some. The sample carries under 85,000 clones, 91% recorded once. The data belong to a study of OX40 agonist ivuxolimab in advanced cancers. Study-level background: Ivuxolimab, an antibody acting as an agonist of OX40 (CD134), was used to treat patients.

Study-wide points: The average count of expanded clones was higher among CD8+ T cells than among CD4+. Normalized expansion of T-cell clones was also low for some nonresponders.

Autoimmune disease history or systemic immunosuppression led to patients being barred. The origin of this receptor is an adult with an advanced solid tumor such as melanoma, head and neck, liver or kidney cancer. The material was CD4+ or CD8+ T cells sorted from blood, obtained in a trial of the OX40 agonist ivuxolimab.

CDR3 residues: CASSPSSFLTDTQYF. In DNA, the CDR3 is TGTGCCAGCTCACCATCTAGCTTTCTCACAGATACGCAGTATTTT. This chain joins TRBV18 and TRBJ2-3; D is perhaps TRBD2 (5 bases). Germline loops: CDR1 KGHSH, CDR2 LQKENI. The V end lost 2 bases, the J end lost 2 bases, and 11 bases lay between the germline ends. The CDR3 is 15 amino acids.